This TCR beta chain was retrieved from a study of T cells in Graves' hyperthyroidism and ophthalmopathy (dated by TCRdb to the late 2010s). About the study as a whole: Peripheral blood samples were taken at initial diagnosis, before any treatment was given. Prospective prediction of ophthalmopathy was tested in an independent validation cohort of some 20 hyperthyroidism patients and 15 to 17 patients who later progressed to ophthalmopathy. To identify TCR V-J signatures that set the groups apart, the researchers used a discovery cohort of 90 to 100 patients, made up of under 50 with Graves' ophthalmopathy and about 60 with stable Graves' hyperthyroidism. In addition, the study compared T-cell repertoires in thyroid tissue and in blood from six Graves' hyperthyroidism patients. The paper describes TCR Vbeta CDR3 sequencing of fewer than 150 peripheral blood samples, made up of under 50 ophthalmopathy patients, 70 to 75 hyperthyroidism patients and 17 progressor patients. Following sampling, methimazole starting at 30 mg daily was given to hyperthyroidism patients, and high-dose intravenous methylprednisolone was given to ophthalmopathy patients. The roughly 100 discovery patients were divided at random into training and test sets in a 7:3 ratio.

Stable Graves' hyperthyroidism was defined as no progression to ophthalmopathy during 18 months of follow-up. Hyperthyroidism patients were newly diagnosed, had a disease duration of under 2 months, and were aged 18 to 65 years. The study excluded patients with uncontrolled infections, other autoimmune diseases, pregnancy or lactation. Diagnoses were established on the basis of clinical symptoms, serum thyroxine and TRAb, thyroid ultrasound, and orbital computed tomography. PBMCs were separated from around 9.1 ml of fresh peripheral blood using Ficoll-Paque density gradient centrifugation. Total RNA was extracted with Trizol reagent, and quality was checked on an Agilent 2100 Bioanalyzer. The CDR3 has 18 amino acids, counting the end cysteine and phenylalanine. Only the CDR3 region is kept as DNA, spanning 54 bases read in frame from base 1. At the junction V is shortened by 3 bases and J by 2 bases, with 23 bases in between. Looking up the germline V gene yields CDR1 MDHEN and CDR2 SYDVKM.

Overall study results and their limits: Sample size was not statistically predetermined, and blinding of investigators to group allocation was not performed. A 13 V-J signature model separated ophthalmopathy from stable hyperthyroidism, with about 90% sensitivity and just under 84% specificity in cross-validation and 80%/75% in testing. Most expanded thyroid clonotypes (frequency above 0.001) were also found in blood, which suggests that blood repertoires may mirror thyroid immune responses. During validation, the model predicted progression to ophthalmopathy a median of about 6.5 months ahead of onset, with almost 71% sensitivity and around 73% specificity.

On this clonotype itself: Its antigen is currently not known. The sample holds no much larger clone one base away, and base qualities are not on file.

Amplification of TCR beta CDR3 regions was carried out from RNA transcripts. The first round of RT-PCR for the TCR CDR3 was performed with the HTBI primer set and the Qiagen OneStep RT-PCR kit. Libraries were constructed in a second round of multiplex PCR, after which size selection and purification were performed. Libraries were sequenced paired-end with 100 bp reads on an Illumina HiSeq2000. Per the source publication's procedure: SOAPnuke was used to process the raw data, with reads discarded if the reads contained adapters or uncalled bases, had a mean Phred below 15, or lacked an exact constant-primer or identifier match. High-quality paired reads were merged using COPE v1.2.5, and each unique nucleotide sequence was defined as a clonotype. MiTCR v1.1 was used to align clonotypes to the IMGT TRBV, TRBD and TRBJ reference segments. The analysis was restricted to V-J combinations with a frequency above 0.0001, which together covered 99% to 99.2% of the repertoires. The TCS score was defined as F50 (clonal expansion) divided by E x V (chaos), with BLOSUM62-based TCRdist calculated between CDR3 peptides within each V-J. Welch's t-statistics and random forest reduced around 510 V-J features to 13, which were used in a naive Bayes classifier (R e1071). TCRdb ran its own pipeline on the public reads, namely fastp trimming at Q25 and MiXCR clone calling, and kept in-frame beta chains. When rows share a CDR3 protein, they turn into one entry using the most common DNA and genes. TCRdb assigned the V and J calls; the authors' analysis was not used. The sample yields about 500,000 distinct CDR3 sequences; approximately 16% were counted once. In total, the top ten clones hold around a sixth of the sample.

The rearrangement joined TRBV28 to TRBJ2-7; too little of a D gene remains to name it. The sequence derives from a young woman with Graves' hyperthyroidism. Sequencing input: blood. CDR3 region: CASSFGIPGGAFTYEQYF. The nucleotides are TGTGCCAGCAGTTTCGGTATCCCAGGCGGCGCCTTTACCTACGAGCAGTACTTC.